This TCR beta chain was identified in a study of T-cell memory formation after mild COVID-19. Many counts were recorded for this clonotype. TCRdb processed the 5' RACE reads anew with MiXCR; each CDR3 protein has one entry. The sample has roughly 110,000 distinct CDR3 sequences; about an eighth are singletons. V dropped 1 base and J dropped 0 bases, with 6 bases sitting between them. Germline loops: CDR1 LGHNA, CDR2 YSLEER. The CDR3 covers 15 residues. The sequenced sample was PBMCs or a T cell subset sorted from them (not recorded which). The J gene is TRBJ2-2, the V gene TRBV4-3; weak D call: TRBD1 (6 bases). The clonotype was recovered from a man younger than 30 who had mild COVID-19 (a few samples of this study predate the infection). Cell type and time point are not known. CDR3 sequence reads: CASSQGDTNTGELFF. The CDR3 bases are TGCGCCAGCAGCCAAGGGGACACGAACACCGGGGAGCTGTTTTTT.